The next 10 T cell receptor beta chains were all read from a single sample in a study of CD8+ T cells in alopecia areata. Indicated treatment: oral pan-JAK inhibitor, 5-10 mg twice daily. TCR sequencing used cDNA made by reverse transcription of extracted RNA. Generated by immunoSEQ multiplex PCR, the TCRdb table keeps only in-frame clones and is missing some. The sample includes some 96,000 clones, approximately 60% seen only once; the top ten take about a sixth. This material consisted of CD8+ T cells sorted from blood, taken at week 4, from a patient treated with tofacitinib. The source is a human donor with alopecia areata.

In this sample, this clone turned up once. The V and J genes are TRBV5-1 and TRBJ2-3, with TRBD2 matching over 7 bases. Germline V lookup: CDR1 SGHRS, CDR2 YFSETQ. This CDR3 is 15 amino acids long. V lost 4 bases and J lost 5; bases outside the gene matches: 10. CDR3 loop: CASSRGVSREDTQYF. CDR3 nucleotides: TGCGCCAGCAGCCGGGGGGTCTCTCGGGAAGATACGCAGTATTTT.

Only a few counts were recorded for this clone. The rearrangement links TRBV7-2 to TRBJ2-5; possible D gene TRBD1, 6 bases. V was cut by 1 base and J by 5 bases, with 14 bases left in between. This CDR3 region has 15 residues. The germline gives CDR1 SGHTA, CDR2 FQGNSA. The CDR3 protein is CASSLVQGLLETQYF. For the CDR3, the DNA is TGTGCCAGCAGCTTAGTTCAGGGGCTCCTCGAGACCCAGTACTTC.

The DNA for the CDR3 is TGTGCCAGTAAAATCGGGGGCGACTACGAGCAGTACTTC. Translating gives CASKIGGDYEQYF. The chain employs TRBV6-5 and TRBJ2-7; either TRBD1 or TRBD2 may fit D (6 bases each). The CDR3 length is 13 residues. CDR1 MNHEY and CDR2 SVGAGI come from the germline V gene. The V end lost 9 bases, the J end lost 3 bases, and 15 bases lay between the germline ends.

J is TRBJ2-1 and V is TRBV27, with 9 bases matching TRBD2. Germline CDR1 reads MNHEY; CDR2 reads SMNVEV (reference sequence). The V segment lost 3 bases and the J segment 7 bases; nucleotides outside the gene matches: 7. This CDR3 is 15 amino acids long. In nucleotides, the CDR3 is TGTGCCAGCAGTTTTATGCTAGCGGGAAAGAATGAGCAGTTCTTC. Translated: CASSFMLAGKNEQFF.

The table lists this clone with a few counts. CDR3 protein: CASSVGSQGNYGYTF. The CDR3 DNA is TGTGCCAGCAGCGTAGGAAGCCAGGGGAACTATGGCTACACCTTC. This chain uses TRBV9 with TRBJ1-2; tentatively, D is TRBD1 (6 bases). With 0 bases removed from V and 2 bases from J, the gap between germline ends came to 11 bases. This CDR3 region has 15 residues. Germline V gene sequence: CDR1 SGDLS, CDR2 YYNGEE. Combining the CDR3 with reference TRBV9 and TRBJ1-2 gives the whole variable domain DSGVTQTPKHLITATGQRVTLRCSPRSGDLSVYWYQQSLDQGLQFLIQYYNGEERAKGNILERFSAQQFPDLHSELNLSSLELGDSALYFCASSVGSQGNYGYTFGSGTRLTVV.

The CDR3 region is CASSQDSQLAGAEDTQYF. The CDR3 DNA reads as TGCGCCAGCAGCCAAGACTCCCAGCTAGCGGGAGCAGAAGATACGCAGTATTTT. The chain uses TRBV4-3 and TRBJ2-3, with 10 positions matching TRBD2. The trim removed 0 bases at V and 5 bases at J, leaving 11 bases unmatched. CDR1 is LGHNA and CDR2 is YSLEER in the germline V gene. The CDR3 is 18 residues long.

The rearrangement uses TRBV7-9 and TRBJ2-1; D is ambiguous. Germline V gene data show CDR1 as SEHNR and CDR2 as FQNEAQ (reference sequence). This CDR3 is built from 12 residues. V lost 4 bases and J lost 9, with 10 bases in between. CDR3 in DNA: TGTGCCAGCAGCTCGACGGAGAGTGAGCAGTTCTTC. Encoded protein: CASSSTESEQFF.

This chain connects TRBV5-6 to TRBJ2-2; D is perhaps TRBD2 (5 bases). Trimming stripped 4 bases from V and 1 base from J, with 14 bases between. The length of the CDR3 is 16 residues. CDR1 and CDR2 (germline): SGHDT, YYEEEE. The CDR3 DNA follows: TGTGCCAGCAGCCAAGCGGACTGGGGGAACACCGGGGAGCTGTTTTTT. It translates to CASSQADWGNTGELFF.

The chain links TRBV27 to TRBJ2-2; D is ambiguous. V was clipped by 3 bases and J by 9 bases, with 14 bases between them. CDR1 and CDR2 (germline): MNHEY, SMNVEV (reference sequence). CDR3 length: 14 amino acids. The CDR3 DNA reads TGTGCCAGCAGTTTCTCCCCATTTCACCGGGAGCTGTTTTTT. Translating it yields CASSFSPFHRELFF.

In this sample, this clone turned up a few times. The chain is built from TRBV28 and TRBJ2-1; TRBD2 agrees at 14 bases. Germline values: CDR1 MDHEN, CDR2 SYDVKM. The CDR3 is 14 amino acids. The V and J ends lost 6 bases and 8 bases, in that order; junction bases with no gene match: 3. The CDR3 loop reads CASRAGLAGDEQFF. CDR3 sequence (DNA): TGTGCCAGCAGAGCGGGACTAGCGGGAGATGAGCAGTTCTTC.